This T cell receptor beta chain is drawn from a study of PD-1 blockade in classical Hodgkin lymphoma (dated by TCRdb to 2020 to 2022). Background on the whole study: Nivolumab dosing was 3 mg/kg intravenously every 2 weeks, continuing until either disease progression or unacceptable toxicity. To define a peripheral blood immune signature of response to PD-1 blockade in classical Hodgkin lymphoma, the study combined TCR beta sequencing with CyTOF. The paper as a whole reports these results and caveats: Only a single clinical trial cohort was studied, and what caused the repertoire differences, possibly disease activity or prior therapy, remained undefined. A significant rise by C4D1 was seen in CD4+ but not CD8+ TCR diversity (p=0.0027 vs p=0.16), with the rise being most apparent in complete responders (p=0.02). Diversity was lower in patients who began nivolumab less than 1 year after ASCT, so these patients were left out of later analyses to avoid confounding by immune reconstitution. Baseline TCR diversity was reported to be lower in newly diagnosed patients than in healthy donors and to be lower still in relapsed/refractory patients. Baseline diversity similar to that of newly diagnosed patients was observed in trial patients achieving complete response, whereas significantly lower diversity was observed in partial responders and progressors.

Genomic DNA was isolated using the Qiagen DNeasy kit from unsorted PBMCs as well as from negatively selected CD4+ and CD8+ fractions. TCR beta CDR3 regions were subjected to amplification by immunoSEQ multiplex PCR with primers that anneal to V and J segments. Amplification bias was minimized using a synthetic immune receptor repertoire, and residual bias was removed computationally after sequencing. The study's own analysis went as follows. Repertoire diversity was quantified as the Shannon entropy index using custom Python scripts. Unsorted, CD4+ and CD8+ repertoires were analyzed separately, except for combined analyses in which CD4+ and CD8+ sequences were merged in silico. A clone was considered expanded if an increase in frequency of at least 2-fold after treatment relative to C1D1 was found, and a pseudocount of 0.5 was applied to clones undetected at baseline. Singleton clones were defined as clones with 0 or 1 copy at C1D1, and non-singleton clones were defined as clones with 2 or more copies. By matching protein sequences in sorted samples from the same patient, clones expanded in unsorted samples were annotated as CD4+, CD8+ or unknown. Wilcoxon tests on paired samples were used to test diversity changes from C1D1 to C4D1. Sourced from immuneACCESS, this table was stored by TCRdb with only in-frame sequences that have V and J called. A share of the clones is absent; for the studies checked, an unresolved V gene accounts for under half, and the remainder has no known explanation. Clone size and V and J calls were adopted from that table, with D and trimming inferred from the DNA. This sample is represented by about 20,000 clones; roughly 84% of them were singletons. The ten largest clones take up around 7% of the sample.

A remark on this clone: What this receptor recognizes is not known. It has no much larger one-base neighbor in the sample; base qualities were not kept.

The time point label, as the study defines it: cycle 4 day 1 (C4D1), after around six weeks of nivolumab. All trial patients had relapsed after autologous stem cell transplantation, with cohorts A, B and C differing in prior brentuximab vedotin exposure. A Miltenyi CD8+ T cell isolation kit was used for magnetic negative selection to purify CD8+ T cells from thawed PBMCs. The trial cohort was composed of approximately 60 patients with relapsed/refractory classical Hodgkin lymphoma, for whom complete response, partial response or progressive disease was recorded as best overall response. Trial patients were treated with single-agent nivolumab in the multi-cohort phase II CheckMate 205 trial. An independent review committee assessed best overall response using the 2007 International Working Group response criteria. Trial PBMCs were collected immediately before nivolumab initiation (C1D1) and during therapy at cycle 2 day 1 and cycle 4 day 1. Peripheral blood was collected in 8 mL Vacutainer Cell Preparation Tubes, from which PBMCs were isolated by centrifugation and then cryopreserved. Purified CD4+ and CD8+ fractions were prepared only for cases with an additional available PBMC sample. On LS columns in a quadroMACS separator, the magnetically labelled cells were depleted, and the flow-through was collected as the purified fraction.

The CDR3 starts with the cysteine, ends with the phenylalanine, and has 12 residues. Only the CDR3 portion is preserved as DNA: 36 bases, with reading frame beginning at the first base. According to the germline V gene, CDR1 reads SNHLY and CDR2 reads FYNNEI. V and J are truncated by 9 bases and 4 bases respectively, leaving an intervening sequence of 13 bases. This specimen consisted of CD8+ T cells from blood, obtained before the fourth cycle of nivolumab. This sequence was found in a human donor with classical Hodgkin lymphoma. The V and J genes are TRBV2 and TRBJ2-7; matching of 6 bases hints at TRBD1 as the D gene. The sequenced DNA is TGTGCCAGAGGACAGTCAAGGTACGAGCAGTACTTC. It codes for CARGQSRYEQYF.